A few counts support the clone carrying this TCR beta chain. Its antigen is currently unknown. This record comes from a study of T cells after yellow fever vaccination. Study-level results: Peaking faster, on day 5 versus 15, the secondary response was nonetheless weaker.

TCRdb reprocessed the 5' RACE reads with MiXCR, giving one entry per CDR3 protein. Counted here are around 530,000 distinct CDR3 sequences, around 16% occurring once; the ten biggest clones make up roughly 17%. This receptor was obtained from a man aged 18 to 29 who received the YFV17D yellow fever vaccine. The sample was PBMCs, taken 5 to 6 days after the first yellow fever vaccination.

CDR3 sequence reads: CASSLNGLDGSGNTIYF. The DNA of the CDR3 is TGCGCCAGCAGCCTTAATGGATTAGACGGCTCTGGAAACACCATATATTTT. The rearrangement joins TRBV5-1 to TRBJ1-3; unclear D gene. Looked up from germline, CDR1 is SGHRS and CDR2 is YFSETQ. CDR3 length: 17 amino acids. Trimming pared 4 bases from V and 0 bases from J, leaving 17 bases between.